This note documents a single T cell receptor (beta chain) sequence. Its antigen remains unknown. Germline V gene lookup returns CDR1 SGHNT and CDR2 YYREEE (reference sequence). V was cut by 4 bases and J by 8 bases, with 18 bases left in between. This CDR3 spans 14 amino acids. The data derive from a study of tumor-infiltrating lymphocytes in localized non-small cell lung cancer. Study background: Tumor tissue and non-adjacent uninvolved lung came from each patient.

TCRdb's table, derived via immunoSEQ multiplex PCR, lists solely in-frame clones and lacks some. The data contain 11,000 to 15,000 clones, roughly 80% of them seen just once; the ten biggest clones take up under 25%. Findings and caveats of the study: Tumor T-cell fraction was not associated with recurrence-free survival. Only some patients had TCR sequencing, depending on available tissue.

Sequencing was carried out using lung tumor tissue. This TCR was recovered from a human donor with non-small cell lung cancer. The chain is built from TRBV5-4 and TRBJ2-5; D call uncertain. Here the CDR3 reads CASSPLLSLGTQYF. In nucleotides, the CDR3 is TGTGCCAGCAGCCCACTCCTATCCTTGGGTACCCAGTACTTC.